The source of this TCR beta chain is a study of shared clonotypes between healthy human individuals. Donors were healthy HIV-negative adults without recently reported acute infections or vaccinations. The split of CD4+ cells yielded CD45RA+ naive and CD45RA-negative memory subsets. Measured with immunoSEQ multiplex PCR; TCRdb has only the in-frame clones, and not every one. The sample lists over 1.4 million clones, roughly 96% occurring once. Study results and caveats: Estimated richness was generally greater in naive than memory subsets. Some naive CD4 clonotypes, around 5%, turned up in common across a handful of donors.

Worth noting for this clone: No antigen is known for it.

CDR1 is SGHRS and CDR2 is YFSETQ in the germline V gene. The CDR3 totals 15 residues. The V and J ends lost 0 bases and 5 bases respectively, with 12 bases between them. This sequence joins TRBV5-1 and TRBJ2-1; D remains ambiguous. The source of this sequence is a man aged 30 to 45 in good health. The specimen sequenced was naive CD4+ T cells sorted from blood. Subset indicated: CD45RA+ positively selected. The CDR3 is CASSLGLVSHNEQFF. The CDR3 nucleotides read TGCGCCAGCAGCTTGGGTCTAGTTTCCCACAATGAGCAGTTCTTC.